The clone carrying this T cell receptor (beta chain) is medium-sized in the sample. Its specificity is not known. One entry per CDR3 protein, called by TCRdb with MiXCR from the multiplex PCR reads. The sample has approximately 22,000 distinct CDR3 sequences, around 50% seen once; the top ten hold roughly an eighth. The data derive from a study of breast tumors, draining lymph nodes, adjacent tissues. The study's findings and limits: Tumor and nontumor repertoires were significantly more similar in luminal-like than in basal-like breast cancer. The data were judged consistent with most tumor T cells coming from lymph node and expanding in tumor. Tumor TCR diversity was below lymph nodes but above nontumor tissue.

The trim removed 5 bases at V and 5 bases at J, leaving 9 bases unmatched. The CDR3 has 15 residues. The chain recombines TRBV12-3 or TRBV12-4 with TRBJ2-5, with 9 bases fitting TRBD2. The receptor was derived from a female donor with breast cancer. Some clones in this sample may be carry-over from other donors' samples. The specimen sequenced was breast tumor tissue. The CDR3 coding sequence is TGTGCCAGCAGTCCCTTAGCGGGAGCTGGGGAGACCCAGTACTTC. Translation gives CASSPLAGAGETQYF.